Below, 27 T cell receptor beta chains from the same sample are listed, as sequenced in a study of cytomegalovirus exposure and HLA in healthy donors. The PCR employed 60 Vbeta primers together with 13 Jbeta primers. Method: immunoSEQ multiplex PCR; TCRdb's copy keeps in-frame clones and lacks some. The table has about 120,000 clones, more than 75% seen once. Material for sequencing was PBMCs. The source of these receptors is a man aged 25-45 years in good health and CMV-seropositive.

The J gene is TRBJ2-7, the V gene TRBV27; D is unresolved. The CDR3 has 12 amino acids. CDR1 MNHEY and CDR2 SMNVEV come from the germline V gene (reference sequence). Trimming pared 5 bases from V and 6 bases from J, leaving 11 bases between. The CDR3 loop is CASSDRWAEQYF. In nucleotides, the CDR3 is TGTGCCAGCAGTGACCGTTGGGCCGAGCAGTACTTC.

The rearrangement links TRBV19 to TRBJ1-5, with D uncertain. Per the germline V gene, CDR1 is LNHDA and CDR2 is SQIVND (reference sequence). The V gene lost 3 bases and the J gene lost 0 bases, with 9 bases spanning the gap. The CDR3 loop spans 15 amino acids. The CDR3 here is CASSITYYSNQPQHF. CDR3 in DNA: TGTGCCAGTAGTATCACATATTATAGCAATCAGCCCCAGCATTTT.

The chain carries TRBV30 and TRBJ1-3, with D unresolved. The CDR3 is made up of 15 amino acids. With 0 bases removed from V and 0 bases from J, the gap between germline ends came to 9 bases. In germline, CDR1 is GTSNPN, CDR2 SVGIG (reference sequence). For the CDR3, the DNA is TGTGCCTGGAGTGTACCTCGACTCTCTGGAAACACCATATATTTT. This encodes CAWSVPRLSGNTIYF. The whole variable domain, remainder taken from reference TRBV30 and TRBJ1-3, is SQTIHQWPATLVQPVGSPLSLECTVEGTSNPNLYWYRQAAGRGLQLLFYSVGIGQISSEVPQNLSASRPQDRQFILSSKKLLLSDSGFYLCAWSVPRLSGNTIYFGEGSWLTVV.

The rearrangement links TRBV7-2 to TRBJ2-5, with D possibly matching TRBD1 (5 bases). Deletions cut 3 bases from V and 5 bases from J, with 10 bases between. The CDR3 sequence is 13 residues long. Germline V gene sequence: CDR1 SGHTA, CDR2 FQGNSA. CDR3 coding DNA: TGTGCCAGCAGCTTTACAGGATTCGAGACCCAGTACTTC. Its protein product is CASSFTGFETQYF.

This chain joins TRBV11-3 and TRBJ2-3; 9 bases map to TRBD2. After removal of 1 base from V and 2 bases from J, the junction contained 7 bases not matched to a gene. The CDR3 has 17 amino acids. The germline CDR1 and CDR2 sequences are SGHNT and YENEEA. CDR3 coding DNA: TGTGCCAGCAGCTTAGGAGGGCGGGAGGGCCCCACAGATACGCAGTATTTT. Translating it yields CASSLGGREGPTDTQYF.

The chain combines TRBV29-1 with TRBJ1-5, with D maybe TRBD1 (5 bases). Trimming removed 6 bases from V and 0 bases from J, with 9 bases in between. Germline V gene lookup returns CDR1 SQVTM and CDR2 ANQGSEA. The CDR3 runs to 13 residues. The CDR3 reads CSVTGGSNQPQHF. Written as DNA, the CDR3 is TGCAGCGTGACCGGGGGTAGCAATCAGCCCCAGCATTTT.

This clone has a handful of counts. Other nucleotide sequences from this sample produce the same CDR3. The CDR3 DNA reads TGTGCCTGGAGTGTACGGGGGGCTTATAGCAATCAGCCCCAGCATTTT. The encoded protein is CAWSVRGAYSNQPQHF. The rearrangement links TRBV30 to TRBJ1-5, with a possible D match to TRBD1 (6 bases). CDR1 is GTSNPN, CDR2 SVGIG, per germline (reference sequence). V lost 0 bases to trimming and J lost 0 bases, with 12 bases between them. This CDR3 has 16 amino acids.

The V and J genes are TRBV10-3 and TRBJ1-1; the match to TRBD1 covers 8 bases. CDR3 length equals 14 residues. The germline V gene encodes CDR1 ENHRY and CDR2 SYGVKD. The J segment lost 1 base and the V segment lost 8 bases, leaving 6 bases of the junction unmatched. Here the CDR3 reads CAIYAGQENTEAFF. The CDR3 DNA reads as TGTGCCATCTATGCGGGACAGGAGAACACTGAAGCTTTCTTT.

The chain joins TRBV7-2 to TRBJ1-5, with 9 bases lining up with TRBD1. The CDR3 contains 16 residues. Germline values: CDR1 SGHTA, CDR2 FQGNSA. V gave up 2 bases and J gave up 0 bases; unmatched junction bases: 2. CDR3 loop: CASSLRTGDSNQPQHF. The CDR3 DNA is TGTGCCAGCAGCTTAAGGACAGGGGATAGCAATCAGCCCCAGCATTTT. The variable domain in full, with the rest retrieved from reference TRBV7-2 and TRBJ1-5, is GAGVSQSPSNKVTEKGKDVELRCDPISGHTALYWYRQSLGQGLEFLIYFQGNSAPDKSGLPSDRFSAERTGGSVSTLTIQRTQQEDSAVYLCASSLRTGDSNQPQHFGDGTRLSIL.

The chain carries TRBV18 and TRBJ2-1, with D possibly matching TRBD1 (5 bases). Trimming took off 3 bases at V and 3 bases at J, with 9 bases between the two ends. This CDR3 is built from 14 residues. Germline V CDR1 and CDR2: KGHSH, LQKENI. The CDR3: CASSPLDSYNEQFF. The CDR3 bases are TGTGCCAGCTCACCGTTAGACAGCTACAATGAGCAGTTCTTC.

The V and J genes are TRBV6-6 and TRBJ2-5; unclear D gene. V gave up 5 bases and J gave up 1 base, with 11 bases separating them. The CDR3 length is 14 residues. Germline CDR1 and CDR2: MNHNY and SVGAGI (reference sequence). The CDR3 DNA follows: TGTGCCAGCAGTCCTTTACGGAGCCAAGAGACCCAGTACTTC. Its translation is CASSPLRSQETQYF.

This chain connects TRBV9 to TRBJ1-2; 9 positions agree with TRBD1. The CDR3 extends over 14 amino acids. Trimming removed 3 bases from V and 4 bases from J; junction bases left unmatched: 4. The germline CDR1 and CDR2 sequences are SGDLS and YYNGEE. The CDR3 reads CASSGATGGYGYTF. CDR3 nucleotides: TGTGCCAGCAGCGGCGCGACAGGGGGCTATGGCTACACCTTC.

The chain recombines TRBV2 with TRBJ2-5, with 11 positions matching TRBD1. V dropped 6 bases and J dropped 5; count of bases not matched to a gene: 5. Germline CDR1 reads SNHLY; CDR2 reads FYNNEI. This CDR3 has 14 residues. CDR3 sequence reads: CASSADRGRETQYF. The DNA of the CDR3 is TGTGCCAGCAGCGCGGACAGGGGGCGTGAGACCCAGTACTTC. Full variable domain (outside the CDR3, taken from reference TRBV2 and TRBJ2-5): EPEVTQTPSHQVTQMGQEVILRCVPISNHLYFYWYRQILGQKVEFLVSFYNNEISEKSEIFDDQFSVERPDGSNFTLKIRSTKLEDSAMYFCASSADRGRETQYFGPGTRLLVL.

This chain uses TRBV4-1 with TRBJ2-5; D is possibly TRBD2 (6 bases). Germline V gene data show CDR1 as MGHRA and CDR2 as YSYEKL. V lost 0 bases and J 7 bases, leaving 15 bases between the germline ends. This CDR3 has 15 residues. This CDR3 is CASSQDSAGIGTQYF. CDR3 in DNA: TGCGCCAGCAGCCAAGATTCGGCGGGAATCGGGACCCAGTACTTC.

The chain couples TRBV7-9 to TRBJ1-3; no clear D. The CDR3 sequence is 14 residues long. CDR1 and CDR2 from the germline V gene are SEHNR and FQNEAQ (reference sequence). Trimming took 5 bases from V and 0 from J, leaving 8 bases between them. In nucleotides, the CDR3 is TGTGCCAGCAGCCCTTCCGGCTCTGGAAACACCATATATTTT. This sequence encodes CASSPSGSGNTIYF.

The sample holds a few counts of this clone. J is TRBJ2-5 and V is TRBV14; TRBD2 matches 7 bases. Trimming cost V 5 bases and J 4 bases; bases outside gene matches: 13. The CDR3 length is 16 residues. CDR1 is SGHDN, CDR2 FVKESK, per germline. Here the CDR3 reads CASSRNPGGRGETQYF. The CDR3 DNA follows: TGTGCCAGCAGCAGAAACCCGGGAGGTCGGGGAGAGACCCAGTACTTC.

CDR3 loop: CAWTYQRGTNTGELFF. As DNA, the CDR3 is TGTGCCTGGACGTACCAGCGGGGGACGAACACCGGGGAGCTGTTTTTT. The chain uses TRBV30 and TRBJ2-2, with 8 nucleotides matching TRBD2. This CDR3 has 16 residues. Germline-derived CDR1 and CDR2 are GTSNPN and SVGIG (reference sequence). V was clipped by 4 bases and J by 0 bases; unmatched bases: 7.

The chain uses TRBV5-6 and TRBJ1-2; no clear D. The CDR3 loop spans 14 amino acids. Germline V gives CDR1 SGHDT, CDR2 YYEEEE. Trimming shortened V by 0 bases and J by 4 bases, and 10 bases separated the two germline ends. CDR3 residues: CASSLGGYGYGYTF. The CDR3 nucleotides are TGTGCCAGCAGCTTGGGCGGGTATGGCTATGGCTACACCTTC.

The chain combines TRBV19 with TRBJ2-1; TRBD2 agrees at 9 bases. Germline values: CDR1 LNHDA, CDR2 SQIVND (reference sequence). V shed 7 bases, J shed 10 bases, and the junction held 8 bases outside the gene matches. The CDR3 runs to 13 residues. The CDR3 loop reads CASTRLAVGEQFF. CDR3 nucleotide sequence: TGTGCCAGTACCCGACTAGCGGTAGGAGAGCAGTTCTTC.

This chain connects TRBV10-3 to TRBJ2-1, with TRBD2 identical over 7 bases. There are 16 residues in the CDR3. In germline, CDR1 is ENHRY, CDR2 SYGVKD. Trimming removed 3 bases from V and 6 bases from J; junction bases left unmatched: 11. CDR3 nucleotides: TGTGCCATCAGTGACGGGCGGGAGCCAACATTCAATGAGCAGTTCTTC. It yields the protein CAISDGREPTFNEQFF.

The genes are TRBV28 and TRBJ2-6, with D possibly matching TRBD1 (5 bases). CDR1 and CDR2 (germline): MDHEN, SYDVKM. CDR3 length equals 13 residues. As DNA, the CDR3 is TGTGCTACTGCAGGGCCTGGGGCCAACGTCCTGACTTTC. Protein sequence: CATAGPGANVLTF.

The chain employs TRBV4-1 and TRBJ2-7, with TRBD2 matching over 10 bases. The CDR3 extends over 15 amino acids. V was clipped by 1 base and J by 2 bases; unmatched bases: 2. CDR1 is MGHRA, CDR2 YSYEKL, per germline. CDR3 amino acids: CASSQASGRTYEQYF. In DNA form, the CDR3 reads TGCGCCAGCAGCCAAGCTAGCGGGAGAACCTACGAGCAGTACTTC.

The V gene is TRBV9, the J gene TRBJ2-7; D is possibly TRBD1 (6 bases). Germline CDR1 SGDLS, CDR2 YYNGEE. This CDR3 spans 12 amino acids. The V gene lost 3 bases and the J gene lost 3 bases, with 7 bases spanning the gap. The CDR3 DNA is TGTGCCAGCAGCGCACAGGGCTACGAGCAGTACTTC. Encoded protein: CASSAQGYEQYF. Combining the CDR3 with reference TRBV9 and TRBJ2-7 gives the whole variable domain DSGVTQTPKHLITATGQRVTLRCSPRSGDLSVYWYQQSLDQGLQFLIQYYNGEERAKGNILERFSAQQFPDLHSELNLSSLELGDSALYFCASSAQGYEQYFGPGTRLTVT.

The chain is built from TRBV5-8 and TRBJ2-7; perhaps TRBD2 as D (5 bases). Germline V gene sequence: CDR1 SGHTS, CDR2 YDEGEE. The V and J ends lost 8 bases and 3 bases respectively, with 15 bases between them. The CDR3 runs to 13 residues. CDR3 in amino acids: CASGPWEFYEQYF. Here the CDR3 DNA reads TGTGCCAGTGGGCCCTGGGAGTTCTACGAGCAGTACTTC.

J is TRBJ1-4 and V is TRBV13; D is unresolved. V was shortened by 0 bases and J by 2 bases, with 4 bases between the two germline ends. The length of the CDR3 is 14 residues. The germline gives CDR1 PRHDT, CDR2 FYEKMQ (reference sequence). CDR3 DNA: TGTGCCAGCAGCTTAGGCCTTACTAATGAAAAACTGTTTTTT. Translation gives CASSLGLTNEKLFF.

The chain links TRBV7-2 to TRBJ1-2; D call uncertain. This CDR3 has 12 residues. V lost 5 bases to trimming and J lost 10 bases, with 14 bases between them. From germline, CDR1 is SGHTA and CDR2 FQGNSA. CDR3 sequence reads: CASSLGEGYYTF. Here the CDR3 DNA reads TGTGCCAGCAGCCTGGGAGAAGGTTACTACACCTTC. Complete variable domain (other parts from reference TRBV7-2 and TRBJ1-2): GAGVSQSPSNKVTEKGKDVELRCDPISGHTALYWYRQSLGQGLEFLIYFQGNSAPDKSGLPSDRFSAERTGGSVSTLTIQRTQQEDSAVYLCASSLGEGYYTFGSGTRLTVV.

CDR3 bases: TGTGCCAGCAGTTACCAACCGGGACTAGCGTACACCGGGGAGCTGTTTTTT. Encoded protein: CASSYQPGLAYTGELFF. The rearrangement joins TRBV27 to TRBJ2-2; 10 bases align to TRBD2. CDR1 MNHEY and CDR2 SMNVEV come from the germline V gene (reference sequence). This CDR3 spans 17 amino acids. The V and J ends lost 4 bases and 3 bases, in that order; junction bases with no gene match: 8.